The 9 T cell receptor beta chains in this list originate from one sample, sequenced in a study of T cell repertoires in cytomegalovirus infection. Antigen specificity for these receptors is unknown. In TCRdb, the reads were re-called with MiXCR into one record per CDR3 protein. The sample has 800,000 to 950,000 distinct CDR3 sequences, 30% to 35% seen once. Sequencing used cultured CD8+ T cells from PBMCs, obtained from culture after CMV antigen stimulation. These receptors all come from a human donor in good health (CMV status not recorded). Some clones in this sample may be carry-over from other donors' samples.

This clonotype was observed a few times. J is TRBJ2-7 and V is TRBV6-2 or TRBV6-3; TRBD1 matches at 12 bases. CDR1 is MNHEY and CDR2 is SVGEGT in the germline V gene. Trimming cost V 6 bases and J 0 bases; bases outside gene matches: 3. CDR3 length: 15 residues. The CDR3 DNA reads TGTGCCAGCAGCAAGGGACAGGGGGCCTCCTACGAGCAGTACGTC. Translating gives CASSKGQGASYEQYV.

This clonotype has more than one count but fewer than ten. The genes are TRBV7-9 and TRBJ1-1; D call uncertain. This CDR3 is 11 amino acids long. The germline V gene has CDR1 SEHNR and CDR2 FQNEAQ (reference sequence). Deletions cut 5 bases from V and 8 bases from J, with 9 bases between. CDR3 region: CASSPQWEAFF. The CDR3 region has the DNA TGTGCCAGCAGCCCTCAATGGGAAGCTTTCTTT.

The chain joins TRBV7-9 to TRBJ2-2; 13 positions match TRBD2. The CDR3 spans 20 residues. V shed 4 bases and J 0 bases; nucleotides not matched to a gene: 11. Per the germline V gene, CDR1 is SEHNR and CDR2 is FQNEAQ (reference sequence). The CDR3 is CASSSSLRTSGGANTGELFF. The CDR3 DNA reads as TGTGCCAGCAGCTCATCGCTAAGGACTAGCGGGGGAGCGAACACCGGGGAGCTGTTTTTT.

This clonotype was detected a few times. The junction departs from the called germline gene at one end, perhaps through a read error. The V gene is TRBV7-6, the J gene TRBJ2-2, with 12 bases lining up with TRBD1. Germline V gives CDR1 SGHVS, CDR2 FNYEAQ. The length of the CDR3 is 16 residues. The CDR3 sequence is CASSTGTGGQAGELFF. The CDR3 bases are TGTGCTAGCAGCACAGGGACAGGGGGCCAGGCCGGGGAGCTGTTTTTT.

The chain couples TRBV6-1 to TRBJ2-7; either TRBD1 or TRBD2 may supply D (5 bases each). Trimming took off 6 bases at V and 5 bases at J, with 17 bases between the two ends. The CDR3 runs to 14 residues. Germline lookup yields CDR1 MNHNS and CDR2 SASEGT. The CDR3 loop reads CASSFSTGTHEQYV. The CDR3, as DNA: TGTGCCAGCAGCTTTAGTACGGGGACCCACGAGCAGTACGTC.

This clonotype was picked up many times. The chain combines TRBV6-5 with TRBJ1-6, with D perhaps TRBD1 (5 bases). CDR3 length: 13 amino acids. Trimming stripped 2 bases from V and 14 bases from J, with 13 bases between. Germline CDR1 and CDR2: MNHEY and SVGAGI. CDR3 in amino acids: CASSYGPGWTLHF. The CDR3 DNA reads TGTGCCAGCAGTTACGGGCCAGGGTGGACCCTCCACTTT.

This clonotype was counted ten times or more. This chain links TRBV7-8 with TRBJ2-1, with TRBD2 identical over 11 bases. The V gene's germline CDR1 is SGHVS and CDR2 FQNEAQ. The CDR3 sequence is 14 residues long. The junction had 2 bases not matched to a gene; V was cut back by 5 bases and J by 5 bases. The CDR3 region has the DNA TGTGCCAGCAGCGGACTAGCGGGCCACAATGAGCAGTTCTTC. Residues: CASSGLAGHNEQFF.

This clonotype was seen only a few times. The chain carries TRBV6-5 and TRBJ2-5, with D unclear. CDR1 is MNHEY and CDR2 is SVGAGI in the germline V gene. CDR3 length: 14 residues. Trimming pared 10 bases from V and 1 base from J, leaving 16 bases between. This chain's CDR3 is CAIGAARLQETQYF. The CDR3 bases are TGTGCCATAGGTGCCGCCAGACTCCAAGAGACCCAGTACTTC.

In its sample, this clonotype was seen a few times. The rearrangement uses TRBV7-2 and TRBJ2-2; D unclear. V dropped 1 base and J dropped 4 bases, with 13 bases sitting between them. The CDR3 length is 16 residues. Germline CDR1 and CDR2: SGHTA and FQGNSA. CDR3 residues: CASSLENSGFTGELFF. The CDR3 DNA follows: TGTGCCAGCAGCTTAGAAAACTCCGGGTTCACCGGGGAGCTGTTTTTT.